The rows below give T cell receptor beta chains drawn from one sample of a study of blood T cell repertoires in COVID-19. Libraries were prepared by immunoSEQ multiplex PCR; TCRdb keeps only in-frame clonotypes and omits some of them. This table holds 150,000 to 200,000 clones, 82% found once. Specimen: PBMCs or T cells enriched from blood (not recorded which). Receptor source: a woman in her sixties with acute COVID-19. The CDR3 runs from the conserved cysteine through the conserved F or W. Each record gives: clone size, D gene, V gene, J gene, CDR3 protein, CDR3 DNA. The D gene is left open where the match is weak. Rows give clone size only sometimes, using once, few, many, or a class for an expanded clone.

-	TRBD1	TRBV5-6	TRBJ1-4	CASSPTGTNEKLFF	TGTGCCAGCAGCCCGACAGGGACTAATGAAAAACTGTTTTTT
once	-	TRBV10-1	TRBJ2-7	CASSDSVRQYF	TGCGCCAGCAGTGATTCGGTTCGCCAGTACTTC
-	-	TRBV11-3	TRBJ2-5	CASSSHRGAETQYF	TGTGCCAGCAGCTCTCACCGGGGGGCGGAGACCCAGTACTTC
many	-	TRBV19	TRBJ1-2	CASRTGQDYNYGYTF	TGTGCCAGTAGGACGGGACAAGACTATAACTATGGCTACACCTTC
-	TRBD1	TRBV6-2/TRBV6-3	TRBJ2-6	CASSQYRGSGANVLTF	TGTGCCAGCAGTCAATACAGGGGTTCTGGGGCCAACGTCCTGACTTTC
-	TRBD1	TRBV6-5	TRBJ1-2	CASRRGARDREGYTF	TGTGCCAGCAGGCGTGGCGCCCGGGACAGGGAGGGCTACACCTTC
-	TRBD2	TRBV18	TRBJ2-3	CASSPKTTLAGGFRSTDTQYF	TGTGCCAGCTCACCCAAAACCACGTTAGCGGGGGGCTTTCGTAGCACAGATACGCAGTATTTT
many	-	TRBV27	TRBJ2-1	CASSFGPSGDSYNEQFF	TGTGCCAGCAGTTTCGGTCCTTCAGGGGACTCCTACAATGAGCAGTTCTTC
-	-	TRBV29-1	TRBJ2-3	CSVDPQGDTQYF	TGCAGCGTTGACCCGCAGGGAGATACGCAGTATTTT
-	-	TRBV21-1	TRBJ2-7	CASSKAGTSGRAGSYEQYF	TGTGCCAGCAGCAAAGCGGGGACTAGCGGGAGGGCCGGTTCCTACGAGCAGTACTTC
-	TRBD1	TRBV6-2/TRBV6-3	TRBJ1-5	CASSTGTGVSQPQHF	TGTGCCAGCAGTACAGGGACAGGGGTAAGTCAGCCCCAGCATTTT
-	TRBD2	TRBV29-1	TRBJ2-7	CSVEIPLAGAYEQYF	TGCAGCGTTGAAATACCCTTAGCGGGAGCCTACGAGCAGTACTTC
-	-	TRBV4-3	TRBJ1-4	CASSQGSGLGTSNEKLFF	TGCGCCAGCAGCCAAGGTTCCGGGCTGGGGACAAGTAATGAAAAACTGTTTTTT
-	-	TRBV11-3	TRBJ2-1	CASSLNLDNEQFF	TGTGCCAGCAGCTTGAACTTGGACAATGAGCAGTTCTTC
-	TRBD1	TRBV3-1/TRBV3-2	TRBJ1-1	CASSPRGQGLAFF	TGTGCCAGCAGCCCCAGGGGACAGGGATTAGCTTTCTTT
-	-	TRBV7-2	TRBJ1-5	CASSLTGNQPQHF	TGTGCCAGCAGCTTAACGGGCAATCAGCCCCAGCATTTT
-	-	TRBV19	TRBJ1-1	CASTPSGNTEAFF	TGTGCCAGTACCCCGTCAGGGAACACTGAAGCTTTCTTT
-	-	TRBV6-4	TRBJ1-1	CASRRTENTEAFF	TGTGCCAGCAGAAGGACAGAGAACACTGAAGCTTTCTTT
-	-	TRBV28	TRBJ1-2	CASSLGLRGYTF	TGTGCCAGCAGTTTAGGTTTGCGTGGCTACACCTTC
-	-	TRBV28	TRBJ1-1	CASSSGDGTEAFF	TGTGCCAGCAGTTCAGGGGATGGCACTGAAGCTTTCTTT
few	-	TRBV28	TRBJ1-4	CASSYRFGGTNEKLFF	TGTGCCAGCTCCTACCGCTTCGGCGGGACTAATGAAAAACTGTTTTTT
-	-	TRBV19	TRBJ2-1	CASSIIANNEQFF	TGTGCCAGTAGTATAATCGCTAACAATGAGCAGTTCTTC
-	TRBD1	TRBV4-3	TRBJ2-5	CASSQDPGQAWWETQYF	TGCGCCAGCAGCCAAGATCCCGGACAGGCGTGGTGGGAGACCCAGTACTTC
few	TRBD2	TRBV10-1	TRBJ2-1	CASSERRERTYNEQFF	TGCGCCAGCAGTGAACGGCGGGAGAGGACCTACAATGAGCAGTTCTTC
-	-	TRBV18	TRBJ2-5	CASSPPTARETQYF	TGTGCCAGCTCACCCCCGACAGCGCGCGAGACCCAGTACTTC
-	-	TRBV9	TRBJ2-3	CASSVSSVVADTQYF	TGTGCCAGCAGCGTATCTAGCGTGGTGGCAGATACGCAGTATTTT
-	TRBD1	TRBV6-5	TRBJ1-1	CASSIGTGGSEAFF	TGTGCCAGCAGTATCGGGACAGGGGGGTCTGAAGCTTTCTTT
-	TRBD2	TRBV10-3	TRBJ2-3	CAISELGQRGLTDTQYF	TGTGCCATCAGTGAGTTGGGGCAGCGGGGGCTCACAGATACGCAGTATTTT
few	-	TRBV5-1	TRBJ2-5	CASSLVRGAGETQYF	TGCGCCAGCAGCTTGGTACGGGGAGCGGGAGAGACCCAGTACTTC
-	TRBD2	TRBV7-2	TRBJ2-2	CASSLWTSGRTSGELFF	TGTGCCAGCAGCTTATGGACTAGCGGGAGAACGAGCGGGGAGCTGTTTTTT
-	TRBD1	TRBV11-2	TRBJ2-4	CASSSGQGVKNIQYF	TGTGCCAGCAGCTCGGGACAGGGGGTCAAAAACATTCAGTACTTC
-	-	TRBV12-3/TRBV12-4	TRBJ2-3	CASSLLDTQYF	TGTGCCAGCAGTTTACTAGATACGCAGTATTTT
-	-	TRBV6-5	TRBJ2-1	CASSITGTWDEQFF	TGTGCCAGCAGTATTACAGGGACGTGGGATGAGCAGTTCTTC
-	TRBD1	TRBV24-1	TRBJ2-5	CATSGRGPGQGRETQYF	TGTGCCACCAGCGGACGGGGACCGGGACAGGGAAGGGAGACCCAGTACTTC
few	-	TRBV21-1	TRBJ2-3	CASSKDKRTSGAPGSSTDTQYF	TGTGCCAGCAGCAAAGATAAGAGGACTAGCGGGGCTCCTGGCTCTAGCACAGATACGCAGTATTTT
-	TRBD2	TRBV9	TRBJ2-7	CASSPRGGLAGREQYF	TGTGCCAGCAGCCCACGGGGAGGACTAGCGGGCCGCGAGCAGTACTTC
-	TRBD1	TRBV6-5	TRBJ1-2	CASSNGGQGLGGYTF	TGTGCCAGCAGTAACGGGGGACAGGGGTTGGGTGGCTACACCTTC
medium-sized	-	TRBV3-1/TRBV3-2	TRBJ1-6	CASSPGQNSPLHF	TGTGCCAGCAGCCCGGGACAAAATTCACCCCTCCACTTT
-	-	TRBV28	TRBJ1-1	CASSLRGGVFAFF	TGTGCCAGCAGTTTAAGGGGAGGGGTTTTTGCTTTCTTT
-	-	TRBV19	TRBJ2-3	CASSSRFSPDTQYF	TGTGCCAGTAGTTCCAGGTTTTCCCCAGATACGCAGTATTTT
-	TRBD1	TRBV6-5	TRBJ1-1	CASRRDSNTEAFF	TGTGCCAGCAGGAGGGACAGCAACACTGAAGCTTTCTTT
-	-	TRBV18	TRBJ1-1	CASSPRRGGTNTEAFF	TGTGCCAGCTCACCCCGGAGGGGGGGGACGAACACTGAAGCTTTCTTT
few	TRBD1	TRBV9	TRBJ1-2	CASSRRDRGDYGYTF	TGTGCCAGCAGCCGCCGGGACAGGGGTGACTATGGCTACACCTTC
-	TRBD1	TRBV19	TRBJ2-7	CASSITTGTGGYGYEQYF	TGTGCCAGTAGTATAACTACCGGGACAGGGGGCTATGGGTACGAGCAGTACTTC
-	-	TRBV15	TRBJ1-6	CATSRDRRDSPLHF	TGTGCCACCAGCAGAGATCGACGGGATTCACCCCTCCACTTT
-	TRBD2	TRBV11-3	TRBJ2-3	CASSLGTSGTDTQYF	TGTGCCAGCAGCCTGGGGACTAGCGGGACAGATACGCAGTATTTT
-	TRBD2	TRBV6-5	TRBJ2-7	CASRASGRSPEQYF	TGTGCCAGCAGGGCTAGCGGGAGGTCCCCCGAGCAGTACTTC
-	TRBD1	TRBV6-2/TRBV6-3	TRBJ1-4	CASSSPGQLYEKLFF	TGTGCCAGCAGTTCTCCGGGACAGCTCTATGAAAAACTGTTTTTT
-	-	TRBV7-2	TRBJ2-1	CASSFDSDSHRFF	TGTGCCAGCAGCTTTGACTCAGATAGCCATCGGTTCTTC
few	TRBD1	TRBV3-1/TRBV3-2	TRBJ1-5	CASSLGQGAKQPQHF	TGTGCCAGCAGCCTGGGACAGGGGGCTAAGCAGCCCCAGCATTTT